A selection of T cell receptor beta chains follows, all from one sample in a study of T cells after yellow fever vaccination. TCRdb re-called the 5' RACE reads with MiXCR, one entry per CDR3 protein. This table has some 110,000 distinct CDR3 sequences, 6% to 8% appearing once. Sample: CD4+ T cells sorted from PBMCs, taken 9 to 11 days after the first yellow fever vaccination. The receptor set was obtained from a man younger than 35 who received the YFV17D yellow fever vaccine. CDR3s include the opening cysteine and the closing phenylalanine or tryptophan. A D gene is named only where the DNA matches it firmly. Size is omitted from some rows. Given values are once, few, many or a class for expanded clones.

-	many	TRBV12-3/TRBV12-4	TRBJ1-5	CASSLGDNLNQPQHF	TGTGCCAGCAGTTTAGGGGACAACCTTAATCAGCCCCAGCATTTT
TRBD2	few	TRBV7-2	TRBJ2-5	CASSLLAGGRGETQYF	TGTGCCAGCAGCTTGTTAGCGGGGGGGAGGGGAGAGACCCAGTACTTC
-	few	TRBV4-1	TRBJ1-2	CASSQAASNYGYTF	TGCGCCAGCAGCCAAGCGGCTTCAAACTATGGCTACACCTTC
-	-	TRBV7-9	TRBJ2-2	CASSPQPSAGIGELFF	TGTGCCAGCAGCCCCCAGCCTAGCGCAGGAATCGGGGAGCTGTTTTTT
-	few	TRBV7-3	TRBJ2-5	CASSLLGDGEETQYF	TGTGCCAGCAGCTTACTCGGGGACGGAGAAGAGACCCAGTACTTC
-	-	TRBV4-3	TRBJ2-2	CASSQVRAAGDQGTGELFF	TGCGCCAGCAGCCAAGTGAGGGCGGCCGGGGACCAGGGCACCGGGGAGCTGTTTTTT
TRBD1	once	TRBV12-3/TRBV12-4	TRBJ1-1	CTISRRTGGQVGSTEAFF	TGTACCATCAGTAGGAGGACAGGGGGCCAGGTGGGTAGCACTGAAGCTTTCTTT
-	many	TRBV7-2	TRBJ1-5	CASSLWRERPQHF	TGTGCCAGCAGCTTATGGCGGGAGAGGCCCCAGCATTTT
-	many	TRBV20-1	TRBJ1-1	CSARDPGNTEAFF	TGCAGTGCTAGAGATCCGGGGAACACTGAAGCTTTCTTT
-	many	TRBV12-3/TRBV12-4	TRBJ1-1	CASRSGEFGEAFF	TGTGCCAGCAGGAGCGGGGAGTTTGGTGAAGCTTTCTTT
-	-	TRBV7-9	TRBJ1-1	CASSFRRDTEAFF	TGTGCCAGCAGCTTTAGGAGGGACACTGAAGCTTTCTTT
-	-	TRBV19	TRBJ1-5	CASSRTALQGGQPQHF	TGTGCCAGTAGTAGGACAGCCCTCCAGGGCGGTCAGCCCCAGCATTTT
-	-	TRBV20-1	TRBJ1-2	CSASDGAGYTF	TGCAGTGCTAGTGACGGCGCGGGCTACACCTTC
-	many	TRBV5-1	TRBJ1-4	CASSLGSLMRDEKLFF	TGCGCCAGCAGCCTCGGGTCTTTGATGCGGGATGAAAAACTGTTTTTT
-	few	TRBV5-4	TRBJ2-7	CASSLGGNYEQYF	TGTGCCAGCAGCTTGGGGGGCAATTACGAGCAGTACTTC
-	-	TRBV6-5	TRBJ1-2	CASSYSAEPTGYTF	TGTGCCAGCAGTTATTCGGCTGAGCCGACAGGCTACACCTTC